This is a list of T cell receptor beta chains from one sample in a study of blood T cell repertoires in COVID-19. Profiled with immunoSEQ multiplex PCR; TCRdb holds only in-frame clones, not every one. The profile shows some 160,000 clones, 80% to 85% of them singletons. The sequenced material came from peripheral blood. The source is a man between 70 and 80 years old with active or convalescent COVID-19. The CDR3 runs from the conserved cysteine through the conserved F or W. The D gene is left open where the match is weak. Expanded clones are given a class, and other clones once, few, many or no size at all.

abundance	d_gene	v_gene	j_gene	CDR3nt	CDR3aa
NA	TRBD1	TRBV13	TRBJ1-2	TGTGCCAGCAGCTCCTGGACAGGGAAATATGGCTACACCTTC	CASSSWTGKYGYTF
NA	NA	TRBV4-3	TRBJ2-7	TGCGCCAGCAGCTCTCAAGGGGGATACGAGCAGTACTTC	CASSSQGGYEQYF
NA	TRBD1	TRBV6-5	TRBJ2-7	TGTGCCAGCAGTTGGGACAGGGAGGGCTACGAGCAGTACTTC	CASSWDREGYEQYF
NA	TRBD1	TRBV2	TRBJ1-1	TGTGCCAGCAGTGGAGGACAGGGCCCCGAAGCTTTCTTT	CASSGGQGPEAFF
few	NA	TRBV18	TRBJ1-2	TGTGCCAGCTCACCAGAGGTTGCGGGCTACACCTTC	CASSPEVAGYTF
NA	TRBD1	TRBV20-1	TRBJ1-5	TGCAGTGCTAGTTTGGGAGACAGGGGTGCCGGGGGCAATCAGCCCCAGCATTTT	CSASLGDRGAGGNQPQHF
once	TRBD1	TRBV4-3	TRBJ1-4	TGCGCCAGCAGCCAGGGGGGACAGGGCCTTGAAAAACTGTTTTTT	CASSQGGQGLEKLFF
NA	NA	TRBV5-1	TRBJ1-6	TGCGCCAGCAGCCCGGGGGGCAGTGATGCCCTCCACTTT	CASSPGGSDALHF
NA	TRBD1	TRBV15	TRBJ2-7	TGTGCCACCAGCACCGAGAGGGGGCCGTACGAGCAGTACTTC	CATSTERGPYEQYF
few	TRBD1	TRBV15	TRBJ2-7	TGTGCCACCAGCAGAGTGAGCCGGGACAGATACGAGCAGTACTTC	CATSRVSRDRYEQYF
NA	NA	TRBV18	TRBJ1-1	TGTGCCAGCTCACGGACAGAGAACACTGAAGCTTTCTTT	CASSRTENTEAFF
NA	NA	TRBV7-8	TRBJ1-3	TGTGCCAGCAGCTCACAGGCCTCTGGAAACACCATATATTTT	CASSSQASGNTIYF
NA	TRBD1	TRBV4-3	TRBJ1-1	TGCGCCAGCAGCAGAAGGACAGGGGGCAGGACTGAAGCTTTCTTT	CASSRRTGGRTEAFF
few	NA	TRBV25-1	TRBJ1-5	TGTGCCAGCAGCGACCAGGGGAATCAGCCCCAGCATTTT	CASSDQGNQPQHF
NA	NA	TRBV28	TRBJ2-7	TGTGCCAGCGCGGCCCCGGGGGAGCAGTACTTC	CASAAPGEQYF
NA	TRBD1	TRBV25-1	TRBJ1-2	TGTGCCAGCAGTGACCCAGGGGGGTCCGGCTATGGCTACACCTTC	CASSDPGGSGYGYTF
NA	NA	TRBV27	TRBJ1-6	TGTGCCAGCAGTACCGGAGCAGGGAGGGGCGGTTCACCCCTCCACTTT	CASSTGAGRGGSPLHF
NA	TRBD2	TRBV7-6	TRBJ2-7	TGTGCCAGCAGCTTCGGACTAGCGCCGACGCACGAGCAGTACTTC	CASSFGLAPTHEQYF
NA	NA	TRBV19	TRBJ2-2	TGTGCCAGTAGTATATCGGGGGTCGGCGGGGAGCTGTTTTTT	CASSISGVGGELFF
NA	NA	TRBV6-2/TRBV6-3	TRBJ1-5	TGTGCCAGCAGTTATTTAGGCAATCAGCCCCAGCATTTT	CASSYLGNQPQHF
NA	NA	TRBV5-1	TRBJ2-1	TGCGCCAGCAGCTTGGGGTTGCGAAGCTACAATGAGCAGTTCTTC	CASSLGLRSYNEQFF
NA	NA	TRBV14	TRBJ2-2	TGTGCCAGCAGCCCCTACCGACTAGAACACACCGGGGAGCTGTTTTTT	CASSPYRLEHTGELFF
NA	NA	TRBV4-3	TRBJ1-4	TGCGCCAGCAGCCAAGAAAGGGGGTTTAATGAAAAACTGTTTTTT	CASSQERGFNEKLFF
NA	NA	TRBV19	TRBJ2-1	TGTGCCAGTCGTTCGGCAGGATGGGACAATGAGCAGTTCTTC	CASRSAGWDNEQFF
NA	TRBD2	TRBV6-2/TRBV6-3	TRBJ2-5	TGTGCCAGCAGTTACCTAGCGGGGGGGCAAGAGACCCAGTACTTC	CASSYLAGGQETQYF
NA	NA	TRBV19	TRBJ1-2	TGTGCCAGTAGTATAGACAGTATTTATGGCTACACCTTC	CASSIDSIYGYTF
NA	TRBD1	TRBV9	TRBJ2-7	TGTGCCAGCAGCTTGACCGGGACAGGGAACGAGCAGTACTTC	CASSLTGTGNEQYF
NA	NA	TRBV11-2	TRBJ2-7	TGTGCCAGCAGCTTAGACAGCTCCTACGAGCAGTACTTC	CASSLDSSYEQYF
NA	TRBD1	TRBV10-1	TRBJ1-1	TGCGCCAGCAGTGAAACAGGGGTAAACACTGAAGCTTTCTTT	CASSETGVNTEAFF
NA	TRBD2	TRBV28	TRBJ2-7	TGTGCCAGCAGCCCAGGACTAGCGGGCCGTCGTCACGAGCAGTACTTC	CASSPGLAGRRHEQYF